This TCR beta chain was profiled in a study of T cells in Graves' hyperthyroidism and ophthalmopathy. Study overall: At initial diagnosis, before any treatment had begun, peripheral blood was obtained. Whole-study results and caveats: Most thyroid clonotypes with frequency above 0.001 were detected in blood.

At least ten counts were recorded for this clonotype. Its antigen is unidentified. Ophthalmopathy patients had Clinical Activity Score at least 3, NOSPECS grade at least 4, duration under 3 months. Exclusion criteria comprised uncontrolled infection, other autoimmune disease, pregnancy or lactation. Using RNA transcripts as the source, TCR beta CDR3 regions were amplified. During a first-round RT-PCR of the TCR CDR3, the HTBI primer set was used. TCRdb reprocessed the multiplex PCR reads with MiXCR, giving one entry per CDR3 protein. Of fewer than 450,000 distinct CDR3 sequences listed, nearly 15% were seen once; the top ten hold roughly 20%. This CDR3 spans 15 amino acids. Germline values: CDR1 KGHSH, CDR2 LQKENI. With V trimmed by 5 bases and J by 4 bases, 10 bases remained unmatched.

The TCR originated in a woman in her sixties with Graves' ophthalmopathy. The V gene is TRBV18, the J gene TRBJ1-2; 7 bases match TRBD1. Sequenced: blood. CDR3 sequence reads: CASSTDRVTTYGYTF. CDR3 DNA sequence: TGTGCCAGCTCAACCGACAGGGTTACCACCTATGGCTACACCTTC.